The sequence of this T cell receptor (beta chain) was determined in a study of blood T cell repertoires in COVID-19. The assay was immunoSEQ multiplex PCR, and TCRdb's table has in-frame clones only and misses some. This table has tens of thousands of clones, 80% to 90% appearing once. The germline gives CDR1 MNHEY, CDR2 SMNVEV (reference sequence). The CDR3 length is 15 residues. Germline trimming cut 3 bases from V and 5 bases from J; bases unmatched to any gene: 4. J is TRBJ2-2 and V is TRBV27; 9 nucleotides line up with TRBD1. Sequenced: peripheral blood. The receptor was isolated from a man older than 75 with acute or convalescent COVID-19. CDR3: CASSFGQGRTGELFF. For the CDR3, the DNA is TGTGCCAGCAGTTTCGGACAGGGGAGGACCGGGGAGCTGTTTTTT.